This section outlines one T cell receptor (beta chain) sequence together with its context. The data were obtained in a study of T cell responses to AZD1222 COVID-19 vaccine. The CDR3 is 15 residues long. Germline CDR1 SNHLY, CDR2 FYNNEI. The trim removed 6 bases at V and 7 bases at J, leaving 7 bases unmatched. TCRdb's table, derived via immunoSEQ multiplex PCR, lists solely in-frame clones and lacks some. The sample includes 200,000 or so clones, around 89% of them seen just once. The chain carries TRBV2 and TRBJ1-6; 9 nucleotides align to TRBD1. This specimen consisted of peripheral blood, obtained on day 0 of AZD1222 vaccination. The sequence was collected from an adult in good health. The CDR3 loop reads CASSPGQGDNSPLHF. For the CDR3, the DNA is TGTGCCAGCAGCCCGGGACAGGGTGACAATTCACCCCTCCACTTT.